The entry below gives a single T cell receptor (beta chain) sequence along with its context. No antigen is known for it. The sample comes from a study of radiotherapy plus CTLA-4 blockade in lung cancer. Turning to the study itself: The study recorded objective responses in 18% of patients and disease control in 25% to 35%. Overall study findings and caveats: In blood, early T cell clone dynamics reportedly predicted response best, together with interferon-beta. Some TCR clones had been derived from tumors. These clones expanded in peripheral blood after radiotherapy plus ipilimumab.

Method: immunoSEQ multiplex PCR; TCRdb's copy keeps in-frame clones and lacks some. Among tens of thousands of clones listed, roughly 86% were seen once. Participants had chemo-refractory metastatic non-small-cell lung cancer and were treated with focal radiation plus ipilimumab CTLA-4 blockade. Looked up from germline, CDR1 is GTSNPN and CDR2 is SVGIG (reference sequence). This CDR3 comprises 15 residues. V was clipped by 0 bases and J by 0 bases, with 11 bases between them. This sample comprised peripheral blood, obtained from a patient treated with radiotherapy plus ipilimumab. This chain links TRBV30 with TRBJ1-1; tentative D call: TRBD1 (5 bases). This clonotype was obtained from a human donor with non-small cell lung cancer whose response to radiotherapy plus ipilimumab could not be evaluated. The CDR3 reads CAWSVGQGMNTEAFF. DNA of the CDR3: TGTGCCTGGAGTGTGGGCCAGGGCATGAACACTGAAGCTTTCTTT.